One and the same sample provided the 18 T cell receptor beta chains below, sequenced in a study of T cell responses to AZD1222 COVID-19 vaccine (dated by TCRdb to 2020 to 2022). What this sample's time point label stands for: baseline before first vaccination. Library preparation used the immunoSEQ multiplex PCR assay. TCRdb retrieved this table from immuneACCESS and kept in-frame rearrangements only. Not all clones are present; in checked studies, unresolved V genes account for under half, and no reason is known for the remainder. The table for this sample lists 90,000 to 150,000 clones; roughly nine tenths of them were counted only once. Jointly, the top ten make up 4% to 5% of the sample. Sequences were derived from peripheral blood, sampled on day 0 of AZD1222 vaccination. The receptors come from an adult in good health.

The chain recombines TRBV3-1 (or the pseudogene TRBV3-2) with TRBJ2-7, with D unclear. Trimming shortened V by 1 base and J by 9 bases, and 10 bases separated the two germline ends. The CDR3 sequence is 12 residues long. Germline CDR1 is LGHDT and CDR2 is YNNKEL (reference sequence). The CDR3 DNA reads TGTGCCAGCAGCCAAGCTGGTCTGTTGCAGTACTTC. Its translation is CASSQAGLLQYF.

This chain joins TRBV4-2 and TRBJ1-5; no reliable D call. Germline V gene sequence: CDR1 LGHNA, CDR2 YNFKEQ. The CDR3 is 15 residues long. Trimming pared 4 bases from V and 6 bases from J, leaving 16 bases between. The CDR3 protein is CASSPVGESGQPQHF. In nucleotides, the CDR3 is TGTGCCAGCAGCCCGGTGGGAGAATCAGGTCAGCCCCAGCATTTT.

This chain links TRBV27 with TRBJ1-5; D might be TRBD1 (5 bases). Germline V gene data show CDR1 as MNHEY and CDR2 as SMNVEV (reference sequence). Between the trimmed V and J ends, which lost 6 bases and 5 bases, there was a span of 14 bases. This CDR3 comprises 14 residues. The CDR3 loop is CASSLRQGYQPQHF. CDR3 in DNA: TGTGCCAGCAGCTTGCGTCAGGGCTATCAGCCCCAGCATTTT.

The V call is TRBV6-5, the J call TRBJ1-1; D possibly corresponds to TRBD1 (5 bases). The germline V and J ends were trimmed by 5 bases and 1 base, with 11 bases remaining between them. The germline CDR1 and CDR2 sequences are MNHEY and SVGAGI. This CDR3 spans 14 amino acids. CDR3 coding DNA: TGTGCCAGCAGTCCCTCAGGGAGGAACACTGAAGCTTTCTTT. Its protein is CASSPSGRNTEAFF.

CDR3 in DNA: TGTGCCAGCAGCTTAGCCCGAGGGCCGGGAGCTTTCTTT. Residues: CASSLARGPGAFF. This rearrangement joins TRBV7-2 to TRBJ1-1; D not certain. There are 13 residues in the CDR3. Trimming took 0 bases from V and 10 from J, leaving 12 bases between them. Per germline, CDR1 SGHTA and CDR2 FQGNSA.

The V call is TRBV5-8, the J call TRBJ1-5; D not resolved. V was shortened by 1 base and J by 2 bases, with 10 bases between the two germline ends. The germline gives CDR1 SGHTS, CDR2 YDEGEE. The CDR3 contains 15 residues. The CDR3: CASSLLRSRNQPQHF. The DNA of the CDR3 is TGTGCCAGCAGCTTGCTGCGGAGTCGCAATCAGCCCCAGCATTTT. The full variable domain, with the rest looked up from reference TRBV5-8 and TRBJ1-5, is EAGVTQSPTHLIKTRGQQATLRCSPISGHTSVYWYQQALGLGLQFLLWYDEGEERNRGNFPPRFSGRQFPNYSSELNVNALELEDSALYLCASSLLRSRNQPQHFGDGTRLSIL.

This clone has a single count. The chain couples TRBV5-1 to TRBJ1-1; 9 nucleotides align to TRBD1. J gave up 4 bases and V 3 bases, and 7 bases lay outside the gene matches. The length of the CDR3 is 15 residues. Looked up from germline, CDR1 is SGHRS and CDR2 is YFSETQ. The DNA of the CDR3 is TGCGCCAGCAGCTCCCCGGGACAGGGTGGCACTGAAGCTTTCTTT. This sequence encodes CASSSPGQGGTEAFF.

The chain combines TRBV4-1 with TRBJ1-4; D perhaps matches TRBD1 (6 bases). The length of the CDR3 is 17 residues. Germline CDR1 and CDR2: MGHRA and YSYEKL. The V end was cut by 4 bases, the J end by 0 bases, with 15 bases between. CDR3 DNA sequence: TGCGCCAGCAGCCCCAGCTCGTGGACAGCAACTAATGAAAAACTGTTTTTT. Its protein is CASSPSSWTATNEKLFF.

The rearrangement links TRBV5-1 to TRBJ2-5, with D tentatively TRBD2 (5 bases). With 3 bases removed from V and 2 bases from J, the gap between germline ends came to 14 bases. CDR3 length: 15 residues. CDR1 and CDR2 from the germline V gene are SGHRS and YFSETQ. CDR3 protein: CASSSDTGKQETQYF. CDR3 DNA sequence: TGCGCCAGCAGCTCAGATACCGGGAAGCAAGAGACCCAGTACTTC.

The rearrangement links TRBV11-3 to TRBJ2-7, with D perhaps matching TRBD1 (6 bases). The CDR3 sequence is 14 residues long. V lost 5 bases to trimming and J lost 1 base, with 12 bases between them. The germline V gene encodes CDR1 SGHNT and CDR2 YENEEA. Here the CDR3 reads CASSPPDSSYEQYF. DNA for the CDR3: TGTGCCAGCAGCCCTCCGGACAGTTCCTACGAGCAGTACTTC.

This sequence joins TRBV18 and TRBJ1-6; 10 positions match TRBD1. CDR1 and CDR2 (germline): KGHSH, LQKENI. Trimming took 1 base from V and 9 from J; bases not matched to a gene: 6. The CDR3 covers 16 residues. CDR3 coding DNA: TGTGCCAGCTCACCACTCATGGACAGGGGGTTTTCACCCCTCCACTTT. This sequence encodes CASSPLMDRGFSPLHF.

This clone occurred once. This chain uses TRBV9 with TRBJ2-7; 8 nucleotides match TRBD1. The ends lost 3 bases at V and 4 bases at J; junction bases unmatched: 9. The CDR3 is made up of 15 amino acids. Germline-derived CDR1 and CDR2 are SGDLS and YYNGEE. CDR3 DNA: TGTGCCAGCAGCGGCGGAGAGACAGGGGAGTACGAGCAGTACTTC. This translates into CASSGGETGEYEQYF.

The genes are TRBV19 and TRBJ2-7, with D possibly matching TRBD1 (7 bases). Germline CDR1 reads LNHDA; CDR2 reads SQIVND (reference sequence). The germline V and J ends were trimmed by 8 bases and 6 bases, with 17 bases remaining between them. The CDR3 contains 13 residues. The CDR3 is CASAPGGSSEQYF. For the CDR3, the DNA is TGTGCCAGTGCCCCAGGGGGGTCGAGCGAGCAGTACTTC.

V gene TRBV10-3 combines with J gene TRBJ2-1, with unresolved D. The CDR3 is 11 amino acids. V was pared by 0 bases and J by 10 bases, with 4 bases between. Per the germline V gene, CDR1 is ENHRY and CDR2 is SYGVKD. CDR3 in amino acids: CAISESLEQFF. DNA for the CDR3: TGTGCCATCAGTGAGTCGTTGGAGCAGTTCTTC.

This chain joins TRBV2 and TRBJ2-1; the D gene is possibly TRBD2 (5 bases). Trimming removed 6 bases from V and 7 bases from J, with 10 bases in between. This CDR3 has 12 residues. Germline loops: CDR1 SNHLY, CDR2 FYNNEI. The CDR3 region has the DNA TGTGCCAGCAGGGGAGATTTAAATGAGCAGTTCTTC. Residues: CASRGDLNEQFF.

The chain links TRBV7-3 to TRBJ2-2; maybe TRBD2 (5 bases). Per the germline V gene, CDR1 is SGHTA and CDR2 is FQGTGA. The CDR3 is 14 amino acids. Between the trimmed V and J ends, which lost 5 bases and 6 bases, there was a span of 13 bases. In DNA form, the CDR3 reads TGTGCCAGCAGCCCACTAGGGTCGTCCGGGGAGCTGTTTTTT. This translates into CASSPLGSSGELFF.

In its sample, this clone was seen once. The chain recombines TRBV27 with TRBJ2-1; 9 bases are a match to TRBD2. V dropped 7 bases and J dropped 7; count of bases not matched to a gene: 17. The CDR3 consists of 17 residues. The V gene's germline CDR1 is MNHEY and CDR2 SMNVEV (reference sequence). This CDR3 reads CASIPFKRAGGPNEQFF. The CDR3 region has the DNA TGTGCCAGCATTCCCTTTAAGCGGGCGGGGGGGCCGAATGAGCAGTTCTTC.

The chain employs TRBV24-1 and TRBJ2-3; the match to TRBD1 covers 9 bases. V dropped 0 bases and J dropped 0; count of bases not matched to a gene: 3. Germline loops: CDR1 KGHDR, CDR2 SFDVKD. The CDR3 spans 17 residues. Here the CDR3 reads CATSDLGDRASTDTQYF. In DNA, the CDR3 is TGTGCCACCAGTGATTTGGGGGACAGGGCGAGCACAGATACGCAGTATTTT.